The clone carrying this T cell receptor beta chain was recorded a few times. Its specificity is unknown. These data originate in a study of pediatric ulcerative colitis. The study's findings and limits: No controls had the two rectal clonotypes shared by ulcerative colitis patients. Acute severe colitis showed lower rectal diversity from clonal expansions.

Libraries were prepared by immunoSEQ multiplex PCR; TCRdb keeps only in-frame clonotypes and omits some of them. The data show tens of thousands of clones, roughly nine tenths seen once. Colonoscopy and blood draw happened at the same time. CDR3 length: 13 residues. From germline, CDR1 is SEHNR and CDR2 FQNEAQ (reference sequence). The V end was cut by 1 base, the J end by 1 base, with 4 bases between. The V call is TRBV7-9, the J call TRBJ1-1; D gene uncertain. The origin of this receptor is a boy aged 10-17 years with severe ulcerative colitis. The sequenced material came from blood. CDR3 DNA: TGTGCCAGCAGCTTAGTGGCGAACACTGAAGCTTTCTTT. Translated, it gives CASSLVANTEAFF.